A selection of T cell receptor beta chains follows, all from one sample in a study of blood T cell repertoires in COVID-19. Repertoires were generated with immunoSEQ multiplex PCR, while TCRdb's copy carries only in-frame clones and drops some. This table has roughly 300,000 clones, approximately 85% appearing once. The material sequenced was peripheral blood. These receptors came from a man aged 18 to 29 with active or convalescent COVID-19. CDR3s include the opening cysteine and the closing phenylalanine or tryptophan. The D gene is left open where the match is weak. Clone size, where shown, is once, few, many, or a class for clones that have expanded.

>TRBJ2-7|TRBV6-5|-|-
CASSLGPSYEQYF
TGTGCCAGCAGTTTGGGCCCCTCCTACGAGCAGTACTTC
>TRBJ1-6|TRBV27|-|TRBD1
CASSLRRQGSSPLHF
TGTGCCAGCAGTTTGAGGCGACAGGGATCCTCACCCCTCCACTTT
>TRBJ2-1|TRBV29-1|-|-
CSVEAGQGSNEQFF
TGCAGCGTTGAAGCTGGGCAGGGTAGCAATGAGCAGTTCTTC
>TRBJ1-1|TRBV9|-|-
CASSPGRTEAFF
TGTGCCAGCAGCCCCGGTCGCACTGAAGCTTTCTTT
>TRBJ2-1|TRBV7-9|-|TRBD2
CASSSSTGLAGLEQFF
TGTGCCAGCAGCTCATCAACGGGACTAGCGGGGCTTGAGCAGTTCTTC
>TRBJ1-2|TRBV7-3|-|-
CASSLGGSNYGYTF
TGTGCCAGCAGCTTAGGGGGGAGCAACTATGGCTACACCTTC
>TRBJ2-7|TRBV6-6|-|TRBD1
CAIQGNRYEQYF
TGTGCCATACAGGGGAACAGGTACGAGCAGTACTTC
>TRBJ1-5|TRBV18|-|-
CASSPPEGLNQPQHF
TGTGCCAGCTCACCACCGGAGGGATTAAATCAGCCCCAGCATTTT
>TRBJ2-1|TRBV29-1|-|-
CSVRDPYNEQFF
TGCAGCGTCCGGGATCCCTACAATGAGCAGTTCTTC
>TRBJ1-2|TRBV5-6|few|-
CASSLGGHSGYTF
TGTGCCAGCAGCTTGGGGGGACACAGTGGCTACACCTTC
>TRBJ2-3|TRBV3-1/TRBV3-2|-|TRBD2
CASSQEGAGGAGTDTQYF
TGTGCCAGCAGCCAAGAGGGGGCCGGGGGGGCAGGCACAGATACGCAGTATTTT
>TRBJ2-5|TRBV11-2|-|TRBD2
CASSFGLAGKETQYF
TGTGCCAGCAGCTTCGGACTAGCGGGGAAGGAGACCCAGTACTTC
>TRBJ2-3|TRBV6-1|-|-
CASSEATYGDPDTQYF
TGTGCCAGCAGTGAAGCTACGTACGGGGATCCAGATACGCAGTATTTT
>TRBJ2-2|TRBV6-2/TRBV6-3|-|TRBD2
CASSPDGSGGAETGELFF
TGTGCCAGCAGCCCGGACGGGAGCGGGGGGGCCGAAACCGGGGAGCTGTTTTTT
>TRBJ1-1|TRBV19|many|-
CASSIRPERVNTEAFF
TGTGCCAGTAGTATTCGACCTGAACGGGTGAACACTGAAGCTTTCTTT
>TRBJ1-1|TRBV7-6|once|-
CASSLGVMGGTEAFF
TGTGCCAGCAGCTTAGGAGTTATGGGGGGGACTGAAGCTTTCTTT
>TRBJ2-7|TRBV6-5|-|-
CASSYSIDSPTYEQYF
TGTGCCAGCAGTTACTCGATCGACAGCCCGACCTACGAGCAGTACTTC
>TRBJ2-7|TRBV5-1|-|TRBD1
CASSPPGWTGSYEQYF
TGCGCCAGCAGCCCCCCCGGGTGGACAGGCTCCTACGAGCAGTACTTC
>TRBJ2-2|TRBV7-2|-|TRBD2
CASSRSMSPGGRTGELFF
TGTGCCAGCAGCCGGAGTATGTCCCCGGGGGGGCGAACCGGGGAGCTGTTTTTT